This T cell receptor beta chain was identified in a study of T cell repertoires in ileal Crohn's disease. Study-wide background: About 40% were active smokers at surgery; median disease duration was roughly 8 years. Study results and limitations: High-frequency clones were more common in sorted CD8 than CD4 cells. Compared with non-smokers, active smokers at surgery showed more clonal expansions.

TCRdb's table, derived via immunoSEQ multiplex PCR, lists solely in-frame clones and lacks some. The sample has some 14,000 clones, about 73% seen once. Comment on this clone: Its specificity is not known.

Patients were adults with ileal or ileocolonic Crohn's disease needing resection. This CDR3 contains 15 residues. Germline V gene data show CDR1 as SGHTA and CDR2 as FQGTGA. V gave up 7 bases and J gave up 3 bases; unmatched junction bases: 8. The clonotype comes from an adult with Crohn's disease. Sequencing used ileal tissue. The chain employs TRBV7-3 and TRBJ2-3; 9 bases align to TRBD1. The CDR3 region has the DNA TGTGCCAGCACCCTGACAGGGGGACCAACAGATACGCAGTATTTT. It translates to CASTLTGGPTDTQYF.